This TCR beta chain was recorded in a study of T cells in Graves' hyperthyroidism and ophthalmopathy. General study points: Researchers report that a 13 V-J model separated ophthalmopathy from stable hyperthyroidism. Blood held most thyroid clonotypes expanded above 0.001 frequency. Onset of ophthalmopathy came a median around 7.1 months after the model predicted it.

The source material, RNA transcripts, was used to amplify TCR beta CDR3 regions. When the TCR CDR3 underwent first-round RT-PCR, the HTBI primer set was used. In TCRdb, the multiplex PCR reads were re-called with MiXCR into one record per CDR3 protein. This sample has about 400,000 distinct CDR3 sequences, with approximately 14% found just once. In its sample, this clonotype was seen many times. The antigen is not known. CDR1 and CDR2 from the germline V gene are MDHEN and SYDVKM. This CDR3 is 14 amino acids long. V gave up 5 bases and J gave up 2 bases, with 10 bases separating them. Patients aged 18 to 65 with hyperthyroidism were newly diagnosed, with duration under 2 months.

J is TRBJ1-3 and V is TRBV28, with D perhaps TRBD1 (6 bases). The sample taken for sequencing was blood. The TCR originated in a woman aged 18-29 years with Graves' hyperthyroidism that later progressed to Graves' ophthalmopathy. CDR3 nucleotides: TGTGCCAGCAGTACAGGGATCCCTGGAAACACCATATATTTT. Protein sequence: CASSTGIPGNTIYF.